This TCR beta chain was retrieved from a study of T cells in narcolepsy. Trimming took off 6 bases at V and 1 base at J, with 9 bases between the two ends. CDR1 and CDR2 (germline): ENHRY, SYGVKD. There are 13 residues in the CDR3. Overall study results and limits: Autoreactive clonotypes reportedly recurred in blood of same and different patients, not controls. HCRT-specific and TRIB2-specific autoreactive clonotypes appeared among same-patient CSF and blood CD4+ clonotypes.

Comment on this clone: What it binds is unknown.

Clones were read by immunoSEQ multiplex PCR, and TCRdb kept only the in-frame ones, dropping some. The sample includes about 30,000 clones, around 86% of them seen just once. Source material: memory (CD45RA-) CD4+ T cells from blood. This TCR derives from a human donor in good health. The rearrangement joins TRBV10-3 to TRBJ1-1, with TRBD1 as a possible D gene (5 bases). The DNA of the CDR3 is TGTGCCATCAGCGCTACAGGGAACACTGAAGCTTTCTTT. Its translation is CAISATGNTEAFF.